What follows is one T cell receptor beta chain and its context. Its antigen is not identified. TCRdb keeps only in-frame clones here, not all; method: immunoSEQ multiplex PCR. The sample has roughly 8,200 clones; more than 65% are singletons. The record originates from a study of somatic mutations in cytotoxic T cells in rheumatoid arthritis. Across the study: Blood from the patient (approximately 30 ml EDTA) was drawn right after diagnosis, pretreatment.

Regarding the study as a whole: Increasing age coincided with elevated CD8+ clonality among rheumatoid arthritis patients, though not among healthy controls.

From germline, CDR1 is MNHNS and CDR2 SASEGT. Trimming cost V 6 bases and J 8 bases, with 19 bases left between them. The CDR3 is 14 amino acids. Sequenced material: CD8+ T cells sorted from blood. This receptor was obtained from an adult with rheumatoid arthritis. The chain uses TRBV6-1 and TRBJ1-1; D is uncertain. The CDR3: CASSTSTASSEAFF. The CDR3 DNA follows: TGTGCCAGCAGCACGTCGACGGCGTCCTCCGAAGCTTTCTTT.